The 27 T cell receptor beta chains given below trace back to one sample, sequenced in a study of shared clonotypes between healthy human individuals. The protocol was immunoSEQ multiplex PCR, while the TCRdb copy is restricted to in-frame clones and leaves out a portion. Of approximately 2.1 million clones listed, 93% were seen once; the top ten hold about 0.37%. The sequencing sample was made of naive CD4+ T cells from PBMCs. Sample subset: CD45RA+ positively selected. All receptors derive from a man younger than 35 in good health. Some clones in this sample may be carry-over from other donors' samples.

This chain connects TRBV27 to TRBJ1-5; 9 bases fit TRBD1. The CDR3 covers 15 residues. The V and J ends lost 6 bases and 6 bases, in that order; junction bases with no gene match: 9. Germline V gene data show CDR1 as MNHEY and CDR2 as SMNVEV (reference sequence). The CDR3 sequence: CASSTGTGYPQPQHF. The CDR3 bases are TGTGCCAGCAGCACCGGGACAGGGTATCCTCAGCCCCAGCATTTT.

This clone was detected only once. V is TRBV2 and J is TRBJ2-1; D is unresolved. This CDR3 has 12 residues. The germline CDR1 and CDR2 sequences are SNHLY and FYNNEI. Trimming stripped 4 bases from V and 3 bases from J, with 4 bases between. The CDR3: CASSVSYNEQFF. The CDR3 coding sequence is TGTGCCAGCAGTGTTAGCTACAATGAGCAGTTCTTC.

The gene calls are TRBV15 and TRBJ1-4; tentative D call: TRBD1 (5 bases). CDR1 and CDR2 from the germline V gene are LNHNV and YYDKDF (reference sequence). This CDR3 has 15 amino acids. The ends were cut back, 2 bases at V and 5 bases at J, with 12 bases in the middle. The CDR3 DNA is TGTGCCACCAGCAGACCCGGGACCGAGAATGAAAAACTGTTTTTT. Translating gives CATSRPGTENEKLFF.

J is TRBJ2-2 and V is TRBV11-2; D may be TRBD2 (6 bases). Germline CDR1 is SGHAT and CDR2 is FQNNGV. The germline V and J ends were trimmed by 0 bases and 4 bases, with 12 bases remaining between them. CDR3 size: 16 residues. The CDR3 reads CASSLEWRGRTGELFF. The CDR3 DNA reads TGTGCCAGCAGCTTAGAATGGAGGGGCCGCACCGGGGAGCTGTTTTTT.

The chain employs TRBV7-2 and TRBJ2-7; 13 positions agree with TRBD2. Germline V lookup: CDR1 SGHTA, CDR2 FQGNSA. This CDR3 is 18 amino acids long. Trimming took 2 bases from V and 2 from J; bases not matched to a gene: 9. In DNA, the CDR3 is TGTGCCAGCAGCTTATCCGGGACTAGCGGGATATCTACCTACGAGCAGTACTTC. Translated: CASSLSGTSGISTYEQYF.

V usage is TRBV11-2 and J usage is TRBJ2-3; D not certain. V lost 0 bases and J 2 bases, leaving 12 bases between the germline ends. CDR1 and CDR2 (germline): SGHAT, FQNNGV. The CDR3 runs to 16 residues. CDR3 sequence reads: CASSLDGLGNTDTQYF. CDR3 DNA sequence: TGTGCCAGCAGCTTAGATGGGCTAGGGAACACAGATACGCAGTATTTT.

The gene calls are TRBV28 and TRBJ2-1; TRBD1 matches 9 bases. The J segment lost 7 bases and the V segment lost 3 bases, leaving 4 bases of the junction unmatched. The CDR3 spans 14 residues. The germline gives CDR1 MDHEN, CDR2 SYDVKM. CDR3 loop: CASSFTGGTNEQFF. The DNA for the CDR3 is TGTGCCAGCAGTTTCACAGGGGGCACAAATGAGCAGTTCTTC.

The CDR3 DNA reads TGTGCCAGCAGCCGGGGACAGGCAGATACGCAGTATTTT. Amino acids: CASSRGQADTQYF. V and J are TRBV14 and TRBJ2-3; TRBD1 agrees at 8 bases. The CDR3 is 13 amino acids. The germline CDR1 and CDR2 sequences are SGHDN and FVKESK. V was pared by 4 bases and J by 4 bases, with 1 base of the junction left unmatched.

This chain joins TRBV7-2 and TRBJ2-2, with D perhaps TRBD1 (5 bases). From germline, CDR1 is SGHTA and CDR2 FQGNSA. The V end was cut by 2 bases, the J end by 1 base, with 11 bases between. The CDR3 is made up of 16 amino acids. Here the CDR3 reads CASSLLPGQNTGELFF. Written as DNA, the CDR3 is TGTGCCAGCAGCTTATTACCCGGACAGAACACCGGGGAGCTGTTTTTT.

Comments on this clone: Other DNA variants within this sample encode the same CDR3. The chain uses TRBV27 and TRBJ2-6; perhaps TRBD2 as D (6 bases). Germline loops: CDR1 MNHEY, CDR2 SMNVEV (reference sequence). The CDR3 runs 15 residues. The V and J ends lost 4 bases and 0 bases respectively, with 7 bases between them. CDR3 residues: CASSSGGSGANVLTF. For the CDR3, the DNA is TGTGCCAGCAGTTCCGGGGGCTCTGGGGCCAACGTCCTGACTTTC.

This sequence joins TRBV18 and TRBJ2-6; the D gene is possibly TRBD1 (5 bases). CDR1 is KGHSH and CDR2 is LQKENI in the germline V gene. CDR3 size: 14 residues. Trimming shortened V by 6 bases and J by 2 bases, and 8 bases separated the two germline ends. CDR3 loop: CASSSTAGANVLTF. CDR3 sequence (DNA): TGTGCCAGCTCCTCGACAGCTGGGGCCAACGTCCTGACTTTC.

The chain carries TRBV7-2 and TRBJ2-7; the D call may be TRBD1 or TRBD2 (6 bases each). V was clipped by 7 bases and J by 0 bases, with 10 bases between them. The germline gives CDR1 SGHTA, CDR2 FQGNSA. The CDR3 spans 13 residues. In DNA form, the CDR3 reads TGTGCCAGCACCGGAGGGGGCTCCTACGAGCAGTACTTC. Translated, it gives CASTGGGSYEQYF.

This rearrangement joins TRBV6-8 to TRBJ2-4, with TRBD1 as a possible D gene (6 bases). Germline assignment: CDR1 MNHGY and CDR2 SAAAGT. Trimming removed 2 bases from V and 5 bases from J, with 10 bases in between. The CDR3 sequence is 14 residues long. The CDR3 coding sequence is TGTGCCAGCAGTTACCCGGACAGAGAAAACATTCAGTACTTC. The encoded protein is CASSYPDRENIQYF.

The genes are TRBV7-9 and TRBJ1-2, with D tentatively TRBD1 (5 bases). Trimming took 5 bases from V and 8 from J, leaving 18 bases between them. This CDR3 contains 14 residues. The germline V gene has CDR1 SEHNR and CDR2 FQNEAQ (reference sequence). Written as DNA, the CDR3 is TGTGCCAGCAGCCGGGGAGAGGGGCGCTTAGGCTACACCTTC. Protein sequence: CASSRGEGRLGYTF. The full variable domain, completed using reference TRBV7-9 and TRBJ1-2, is DTGVSQNPRHKITKRGQNVTFRCDPISEHNRLYWYRQTLGQGPEFLTYFQNEAQLEKSRLLSDRFSAERPKGSFSTLEIQRTEQGDSAMYLCASSRGEGRLGYTFGSGTRLTVV.

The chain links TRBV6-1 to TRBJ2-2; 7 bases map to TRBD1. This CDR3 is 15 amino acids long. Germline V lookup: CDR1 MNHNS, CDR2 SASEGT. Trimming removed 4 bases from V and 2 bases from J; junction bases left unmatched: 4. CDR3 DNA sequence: TGTGCCAGCAGTGGGGGACAGACCAACACCGGGGAGCTGTTTTTT. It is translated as CASSGGQTNTGELFF.

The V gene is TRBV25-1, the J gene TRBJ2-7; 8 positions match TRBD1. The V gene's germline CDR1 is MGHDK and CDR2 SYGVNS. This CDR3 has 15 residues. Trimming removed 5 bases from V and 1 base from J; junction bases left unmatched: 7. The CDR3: CASSTPRGLSYEQYF. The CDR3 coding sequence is TGTGCCAGCAGTACCCCCAGGGGGCTTTCCTACGAGCAGTACTTC.

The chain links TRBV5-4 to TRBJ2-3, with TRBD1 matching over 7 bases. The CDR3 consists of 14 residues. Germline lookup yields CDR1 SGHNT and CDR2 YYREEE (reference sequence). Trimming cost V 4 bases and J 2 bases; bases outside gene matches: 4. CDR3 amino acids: CASSTTGATDTQYF. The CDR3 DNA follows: TGTGCCAGCAGCACCACAGGGGCCACAGATACGCAGTATTTT.

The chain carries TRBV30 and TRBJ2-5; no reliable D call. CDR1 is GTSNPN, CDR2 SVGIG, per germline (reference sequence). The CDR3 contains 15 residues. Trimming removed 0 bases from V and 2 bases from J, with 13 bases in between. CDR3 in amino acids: CAWSVPVAAQETQYF. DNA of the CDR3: TGTGCCTGGAGTGTACCAGTTGCGGCACAAGAGACCCAGTACTTC.

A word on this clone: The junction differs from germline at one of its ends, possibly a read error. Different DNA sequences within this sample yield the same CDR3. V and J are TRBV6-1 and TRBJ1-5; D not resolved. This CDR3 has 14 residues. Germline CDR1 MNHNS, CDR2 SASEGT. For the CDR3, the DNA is TGTGCCAGCAGCGAAGCAGGTAGCAATCAGCCCCAGCATTTT. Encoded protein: CASSEAGSNQPQHF.

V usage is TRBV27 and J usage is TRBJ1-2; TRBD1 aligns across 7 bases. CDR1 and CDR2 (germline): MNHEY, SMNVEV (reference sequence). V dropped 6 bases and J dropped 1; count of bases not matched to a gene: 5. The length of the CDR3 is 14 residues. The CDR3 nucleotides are TGTGCCAGCAGCATTCGACAGGGTAACTATGGCTACACCTTC. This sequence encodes CASSIRQGNYGYTF.

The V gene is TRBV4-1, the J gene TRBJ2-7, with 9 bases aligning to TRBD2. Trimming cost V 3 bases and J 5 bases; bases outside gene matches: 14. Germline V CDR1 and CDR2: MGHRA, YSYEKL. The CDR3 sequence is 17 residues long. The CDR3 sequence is CASSQAAGLAGFDEQYF. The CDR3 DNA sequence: TGCGCCAGCAGCCAGGCGGCGGGGCTAGCGGGATTCGACGAGCAGTACTTC.

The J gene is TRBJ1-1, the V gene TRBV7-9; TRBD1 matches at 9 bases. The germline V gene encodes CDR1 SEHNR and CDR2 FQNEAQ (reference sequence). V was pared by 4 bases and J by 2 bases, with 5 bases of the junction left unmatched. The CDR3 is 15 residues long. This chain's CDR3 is CASSSQGQGNTEAFF. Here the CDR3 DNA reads TGTGCCAGCAGCTCCCAGGGACAGGGAAACACTGAAGCTTTCTTT.

The CDR3 loop reads CASSIPGLADNEQFF. The DNA for the CDR3 is TGTGCCAGTAGTATACCCGGACTGGCAGACAATGAGCAGTTCTTC. V gene TRBV19 combines with J gene TRBJ2-1, with D possibly matching TRBD2 (5 bases). The CDR3 contains 15 residues. Germline lookup yields CDR1 LNHDA and CDR2 SQIVND (reference sequence). V lost 2 bases to trimming and J lost 5 bases, with 13 bases between them.

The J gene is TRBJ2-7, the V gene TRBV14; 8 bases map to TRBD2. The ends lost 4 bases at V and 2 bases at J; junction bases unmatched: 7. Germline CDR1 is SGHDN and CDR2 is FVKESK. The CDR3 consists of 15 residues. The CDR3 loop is CASSPTSGKTYEQYF. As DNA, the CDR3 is TGTGCCAGCAGCCCCACTAGCGGAAAAACCTACGAGCAGTACTTC.

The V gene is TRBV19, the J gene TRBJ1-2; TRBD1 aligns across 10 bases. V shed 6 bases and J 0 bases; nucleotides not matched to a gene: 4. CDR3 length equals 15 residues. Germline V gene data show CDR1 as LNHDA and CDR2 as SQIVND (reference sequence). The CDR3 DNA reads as TGTGCCAGTAGCGACAGGGGGCGGACTAACTATGGCTACACCTTC. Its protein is CASSDRGRTNYGYTF.

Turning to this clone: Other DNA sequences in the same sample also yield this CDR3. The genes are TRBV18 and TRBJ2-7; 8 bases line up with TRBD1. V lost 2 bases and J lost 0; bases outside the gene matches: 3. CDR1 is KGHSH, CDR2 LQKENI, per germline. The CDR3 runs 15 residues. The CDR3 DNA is TGTGCCAGCTCACCAGGGACAGGAAGCTCCTACGAGCAGTACTTC. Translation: CASSPGTGSSYEQYF.

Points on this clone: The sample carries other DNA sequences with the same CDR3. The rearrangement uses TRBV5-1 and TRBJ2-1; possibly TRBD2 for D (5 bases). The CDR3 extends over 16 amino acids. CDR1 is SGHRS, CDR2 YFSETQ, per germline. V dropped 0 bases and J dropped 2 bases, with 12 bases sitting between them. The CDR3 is CASSLAGGPTYNEQFF. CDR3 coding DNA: TGCGCCAGCAGCTTGGCCGGCGGGCCTACCTACAATGAGCAGTTCTTC.